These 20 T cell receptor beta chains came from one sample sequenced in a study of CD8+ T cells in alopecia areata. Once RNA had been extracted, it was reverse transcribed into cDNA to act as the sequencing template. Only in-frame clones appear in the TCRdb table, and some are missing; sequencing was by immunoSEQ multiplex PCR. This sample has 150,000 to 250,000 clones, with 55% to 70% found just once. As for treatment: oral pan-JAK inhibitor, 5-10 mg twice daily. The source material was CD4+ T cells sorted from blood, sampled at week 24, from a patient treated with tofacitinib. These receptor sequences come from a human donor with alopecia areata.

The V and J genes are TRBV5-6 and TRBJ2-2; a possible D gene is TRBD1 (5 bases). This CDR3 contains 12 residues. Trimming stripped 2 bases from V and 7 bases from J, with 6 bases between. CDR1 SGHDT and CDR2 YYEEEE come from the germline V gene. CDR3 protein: CASSFQGGELFF. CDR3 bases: TGTGCCAGCAGCTTTCAGGGCGGGGAGCTGTTTTTT.

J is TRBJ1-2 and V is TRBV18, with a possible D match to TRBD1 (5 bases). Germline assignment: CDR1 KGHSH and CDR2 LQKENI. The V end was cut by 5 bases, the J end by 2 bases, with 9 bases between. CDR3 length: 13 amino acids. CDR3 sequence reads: CASSEGDNYGYTF. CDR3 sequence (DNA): TGTGCCAGCTCAGAAGGGGACAACTATGGCTACACCTTC.

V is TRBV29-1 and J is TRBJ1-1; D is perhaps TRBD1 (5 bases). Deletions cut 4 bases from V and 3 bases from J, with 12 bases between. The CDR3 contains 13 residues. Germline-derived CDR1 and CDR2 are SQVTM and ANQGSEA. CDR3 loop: CSVGIQADTEAFF. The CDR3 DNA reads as TGCAGCGTTGGAATACAGGCGGACACTGAAGCTTTCTTT.

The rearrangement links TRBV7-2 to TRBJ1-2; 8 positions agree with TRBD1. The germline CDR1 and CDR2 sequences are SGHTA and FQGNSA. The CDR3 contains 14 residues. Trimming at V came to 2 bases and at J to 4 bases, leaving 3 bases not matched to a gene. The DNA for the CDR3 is TGTGCCAGCAGCTTACCGACAGGGGCCTATGGCTACACCTTC. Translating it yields CASSLPTGAYGYTF. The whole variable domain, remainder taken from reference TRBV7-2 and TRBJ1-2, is GAGVSQSPSNKVTEKGKDVELRCDPISGHTALYWYRQSLGQGLEFLIYFQGNSAPDKSGLPSDRFSAERTGGSVSTLTIQRTQQEDSAVYLCASSLPTGAYGYTFGSGTRLTVV.

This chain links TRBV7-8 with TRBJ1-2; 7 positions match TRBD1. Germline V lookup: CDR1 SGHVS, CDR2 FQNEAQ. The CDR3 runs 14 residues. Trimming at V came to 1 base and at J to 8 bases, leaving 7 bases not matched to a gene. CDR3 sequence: CASSLEEGAGGYTF. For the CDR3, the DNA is TGTGCCAGCAGCTTAGAGGAGGGGGCGGGCGGCTACACCTTC.

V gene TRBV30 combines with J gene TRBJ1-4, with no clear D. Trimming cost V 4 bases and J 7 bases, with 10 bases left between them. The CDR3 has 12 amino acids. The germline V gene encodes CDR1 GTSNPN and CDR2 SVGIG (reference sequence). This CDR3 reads CAWNPGSEKLFF. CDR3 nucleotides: TGTGCCTGGAATCCGGGGAGTGAAAAACTGTTTTTT.

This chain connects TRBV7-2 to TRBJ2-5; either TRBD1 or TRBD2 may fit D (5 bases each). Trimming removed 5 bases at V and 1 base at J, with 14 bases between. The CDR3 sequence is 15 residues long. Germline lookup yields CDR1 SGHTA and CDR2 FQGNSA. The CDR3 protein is CASSPPTGAQETQYF. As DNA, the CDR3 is TGTGCCAGCAGCCCACCGACCGGGGCCCAAGAGACCCAGTACTTC.

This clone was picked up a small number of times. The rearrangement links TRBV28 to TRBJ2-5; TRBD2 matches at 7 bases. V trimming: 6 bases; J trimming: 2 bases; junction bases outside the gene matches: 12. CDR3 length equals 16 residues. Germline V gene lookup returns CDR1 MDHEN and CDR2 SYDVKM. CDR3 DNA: TGTGCCAGCAGCCTGCGAGGGGCGGGAGTTCAAGAGACCCAGTACTTC. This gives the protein CASSLRGAGVQETQYF. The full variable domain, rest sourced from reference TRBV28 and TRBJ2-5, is DVKVTQSSRYLVKRTGEKVFLECVQDMDHENMFWYRQDPGLGLRLIYFSYDVKMKEKGDIPEGYSVSREKKERFSLILESASTNQTSMYLCASSLRGAGVQETQYFGPGTRLLVL.

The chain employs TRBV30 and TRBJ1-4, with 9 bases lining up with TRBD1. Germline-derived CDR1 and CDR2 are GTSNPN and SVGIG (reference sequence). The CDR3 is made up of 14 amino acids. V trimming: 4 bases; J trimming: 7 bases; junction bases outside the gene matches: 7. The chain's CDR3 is CAWNPTGGIEKLFF. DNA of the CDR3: TGTGCCTGGAACCCGACAGGGGGTATTGAAAAACTGTTTTTT.

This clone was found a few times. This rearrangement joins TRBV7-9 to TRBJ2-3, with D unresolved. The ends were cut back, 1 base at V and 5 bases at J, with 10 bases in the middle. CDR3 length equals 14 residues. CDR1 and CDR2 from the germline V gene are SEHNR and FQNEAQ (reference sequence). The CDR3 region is CASSLEGVQDTQYF. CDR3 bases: TGTGCCAGCAGCTTAGAGGGCGTTCAAGATACGCAGTATTTT.

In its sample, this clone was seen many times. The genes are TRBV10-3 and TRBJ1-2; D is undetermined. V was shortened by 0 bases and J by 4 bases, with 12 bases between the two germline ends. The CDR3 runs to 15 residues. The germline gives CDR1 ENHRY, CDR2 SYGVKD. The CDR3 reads CAISESYQATYGYTF. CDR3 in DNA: TGTGCCATCAGTGAGTCGTACCAGGCGACCTATGGCTACACCTTC.

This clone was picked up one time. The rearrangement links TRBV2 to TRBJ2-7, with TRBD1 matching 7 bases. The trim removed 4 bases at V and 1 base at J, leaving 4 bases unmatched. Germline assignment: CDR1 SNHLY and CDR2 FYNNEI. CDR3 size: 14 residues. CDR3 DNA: TGTGCCAGCAGTGGACAGGGTGAATCCTACGAGCAGTACTTC. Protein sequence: CASSGQGESYEQYF.

The CDR3 sequence: CASSLDSQNYEQYF. The CDR3 nucleotides are TGTGCCAGCAGCTTAGATTCCCAGAACTACGAGCAGTACTTC. The rearrangement links TRBV7-2 to TRBJ2-7; D remains ambiguous. V was cut by 1 base and J by 3 bases, with 10 bases left in between. Germline V gene sequence: CDR1 SGHTA, CDR2 FQGNSA. This CDR3 contains 14 residues.

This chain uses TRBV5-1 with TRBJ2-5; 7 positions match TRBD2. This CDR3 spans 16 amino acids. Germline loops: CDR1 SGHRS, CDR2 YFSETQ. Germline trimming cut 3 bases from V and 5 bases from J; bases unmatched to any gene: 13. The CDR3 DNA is TGCGCCAGCAGCTACGCCGGGACTACCCTGGGGGAGACCCAGTACTTC. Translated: CASSYAGTTLGETQYF.

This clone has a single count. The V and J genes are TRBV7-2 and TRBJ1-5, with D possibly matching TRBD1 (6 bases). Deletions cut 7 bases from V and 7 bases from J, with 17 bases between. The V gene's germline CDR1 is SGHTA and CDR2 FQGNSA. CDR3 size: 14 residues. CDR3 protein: CASTRQVGGQPQHF. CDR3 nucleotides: TGTGCCAGCACCCGACAGGTCGGAGGCCAGCCCCAGCATTTT.

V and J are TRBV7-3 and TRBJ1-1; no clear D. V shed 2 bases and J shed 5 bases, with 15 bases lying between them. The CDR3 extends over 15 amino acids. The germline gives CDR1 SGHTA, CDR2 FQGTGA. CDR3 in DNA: TGTGCCAGCAGCTTATGGGCAGGATCGGGAACTGAAGCTTTCTTT. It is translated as CASSLWAGSGTEAFF.

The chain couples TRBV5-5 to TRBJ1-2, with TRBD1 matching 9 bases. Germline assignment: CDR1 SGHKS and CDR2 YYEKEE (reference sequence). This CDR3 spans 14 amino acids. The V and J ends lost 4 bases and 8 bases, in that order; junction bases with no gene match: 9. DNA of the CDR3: TGTGCCAGCAGCCCGGGACAGGGAGTGAGGGGCTACACCTTC. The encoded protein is CASSPGQGVRGYTF.

The chain's CDR3 is CAWSKGQGRNEQFF. The CDR3 DNA reads TGTGCCTGGAGTAAGGGACAGGGAAGGAATGAGCAGTTCTTC. The genes are TRBV30 and TRBJ2-1, with 9 nucleotides matching TRBD1. This CDR3 spans 14 amino acids. V shed 2 bases, J shed 7 bases, and the junction held 6 bases outside the gene matches. CDR1 and CDR2 (germline): GTSNPN, SVGIG (reference sequence).

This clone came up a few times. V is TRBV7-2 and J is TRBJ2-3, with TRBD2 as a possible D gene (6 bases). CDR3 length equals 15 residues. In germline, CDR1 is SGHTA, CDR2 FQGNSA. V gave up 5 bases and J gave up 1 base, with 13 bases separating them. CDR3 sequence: CASSPLWGGTDTQYF. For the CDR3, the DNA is TGTGCCAGCAGCCCGTTATGGGGGGGCACAGATACGCAGTATTTT. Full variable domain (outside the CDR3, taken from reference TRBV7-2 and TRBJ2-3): GAGVSQSPSNKVTEKGKDVELRCDPISGHTALYWYRQSLGQGLEFLIYFQGNSAPDKSGLPSDRFSAERTGGSVSTLTIQRTQQEDSAVYLCASSPLWGGTDTQYFGPGTRLTVL.

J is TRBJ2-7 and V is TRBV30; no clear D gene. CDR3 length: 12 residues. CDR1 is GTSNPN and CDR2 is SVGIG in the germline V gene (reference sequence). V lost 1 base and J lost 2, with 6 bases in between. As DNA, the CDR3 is TGTGCCTGGAGTGCCAGCGCCTACGAGCAGTACTTC. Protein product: CAWSASAYEQYF. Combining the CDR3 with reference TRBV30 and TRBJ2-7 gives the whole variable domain SQTIHQWPATLVQPVGSPLSLECTVEGTSNPNLYWYRQAAGRGLQLLFYSVGIGQISSEVPQNLSASRPQDRQFILSSKKLLLSDSGFYLCAWSASAYEQYFGPGTRLTVT.